One sample yielded the 10 T cell receptor beta chains listed below, sequenced in a study of PD-1 blockade in mismatch repair-deficient tumors. Sequencing used immunoSEQ multiplex PCR; TCRdb keeps in-frame clones, though not all of them. The table records 70,000 to 95,000 clones, approximately 81% of them present only once. The sequencing used peripheral blood, collected 44 weeks after starting pembrolizumab. The receptors here all came from an adult with mismatch repair-deficient cancer.

The chain couples TRBV6-1 to TRBJ2-7; TRBD2 is a possible D gene (5 bases). Germline V gene data show CDR1 as MNHNS and CDR2 as SASEGT. Between the trimmed V and J ends, which lost 3 bases and 2 bases, there was a span of 8 bases. This CDR3 region has 13 residues. CDR3 region: CASSDGITYEQYF. For the CDR3, the DNA is TGTGCCAGCAGTGACGGGATTACCTACGAGCAGTACTTC.

The genes are TRBV30 and TRBJ2-3; 7 bases align to TRBD2. Germline V gene sequence: CDR1 GTSNPN, CDR2 SVGIG (reference sequence). The ends lost 0 bases at V and 3 bases at J; junction bases unmatched: 3. This CDR3 has 14 residues. The CDR3 protein is CAWSVRAGTDTQYF. The CDR3 DNA sequence: TGTGCCTGGAGTGTACGAGCGGGAACAGATACGCAGTATTTT. Using reference TRBV30 and TRBJ2-3 for the parts outside the CDR3, the full variable domain is SQTIHQWPATLVQPVGSPLSLECTVEGTSNPNLYWYRQAAGRGLQLLFYSVGIGQISSEVPQNLSASRPQDRQFILSSKKLLLSDSGFYLCAWSVRAGTDTQYFGPGTRLTVL.

The chain uses TRBV15 and TRBJ1-4; D ambiguous. CDR1 and CDR2 (germline): LNHNV, YYDKDF (reference sequence). V lost 4 bases and J 7 bases, leaving 13 bases between the germline ends. This CDR3 region has 14 residues. Here the CDR3 DNA reads TGTGCCACCAGCAAACGGGTCTCGGGTGAAAAACTGTTTTTT. Its protein product is CATSKRVSGEKLFF.

The rearrangement uses TRBV7-6 and TRBJ2-7, with 10 bases aligning to TRBD2. The V gene's germline CDR1 is SGHVS and CDR2 FNYEAQ. After removal of 5 bases from V and 7 bases from J, the junction contained 11 bases not matched to a gene. This CDR3 is 15 amino acids long. The CDR3 protein is CASSPRLAGAEEQYF. The CDR3 DNA is TGTGCCAGCAGCCCCCGGCTAGCGGGAGCGGAGGAGCAGTACTTC.

The chain carries TRBV19 and TRBJ2-2; D gene uncertain. Germline CDR1 is LNHDA and CDR2 is SQIVND (reference sequence). This CDR3 spans 14 amino acids. The germline V and J ends were trimmed by 3 bases and 4 bases, with 9 bases remaining between them. CDR3: CASSISEGTGELFF. The CDR3 bases are TGTGCCAGTAGTATTTCTGAAGGCACCGGGGAGCTGTTTTTT.

This rearrangement joins TRBV5-4 to TRBJ2-7; TRBD1 matches 10 bases. V lost 2 bases to trimming and J lost 4 bases; unmatched junction nucleotides: 3. In germline, CDR1 is SGHNT, CDR2 YYREEE (reference sequence). CDR3 length equals 14 residues. The CDR3 region has the DNA TGTGCCAGCAGCTTACCGGGACAGGGGTACGAGCAGTACTTC. Its protein product is CASSLPGQGYEQYF.

The CDR3 sequence: CASSPKQGMNTEAFF. CDR3 in DNA: TGTGCCAGCTCACCAAAACAGGGAATGAACACTGAAGCTTTCTTT. The genes are TRBV18 and TRBJ1-1; a weak D match, TRBD1 (6 bases). Trimming removed 2 bases at V and 0 bases at J, with 10 bases between. This CDR3 has 15 amino acids. The germline gives CDR1 KGHSH, CDR2 LQKENI.

This clone is a singleton in its sample. The chain has TRBV6-1 and TRBJ2-7; 13 bases map to TRBD2. Trimming took 3 bases from V and 3 from J; bases not matched to a gene: 8. Germline V CDR1 and CDR2: MNHNS, SASEGT. The CDR3 is 17 residues long. The CDR3 protein is CASSDPGTSGTLYEQYF. In nucleotides, the CDR3 is TGTGCCAGCAGTGACCCCGGGACTAGCGGGACGCTCTACGAGCAGTACTTC.

The rearrangement joins TRBV2 to TRBJ2-2; D unclear. This CDR3 is built from 13 residues. CDR1 is SNHLY, CDR2 FYNNEI, per germline. The germline V and J ends were trimmed by 1 base and 6 bases, with 6 bases remaining between them. The CDR3 DNA sequence: TGTGCCAGCAGTGAAGGGACCCCCGGGGAGCTGTTTTTT. Protein sequence: CASSEGTPGELFF.

This chain connects TRBV19 to TRBJ2-3, with D tentatively TRBD1 (6 bases). CDR3 size: 16 residues. Trimming took 4 bases from V and 1 from J, leaving 15 bases between them. The germline V gene encodes CDR1 LNHDA and CDR2 SQIVND (reference sequence). The CDR3 reads CASSTQGGWGTDTQYF. The CDR3 DNA is TGTGCCAGTAGTACCCAAGGGGGTTGGGGCACAGATACGCAGTATTTT.